This TCR beta chain stems from a study of shared clonotypes between healthy human individuals (dated by TCRdb to 2019 to 2021). About the investigation overall: A couple of women and a few men aged 18 to 49 years were included in the cohort. Leukapheresis yielded between about 0.9 and 8.9 billion PBMCs per donor. To estimate repertoire size and how much clonotype sharing occurs between individuals, the study deeply sequenced the blood TCR repertoires of about 5 healthy adults. Per donor, three plates each were used for CD4 naive and CD4 memory, two for CD8 naive, and one for CD8 memory. To increase sequencing depth and limit assay-specific biases, different laboratories used diverse techniques to prepare libraries and sequence TCR repertoires.

Based on the germline V gene, the CDR1 and CDR2 sequences are LGHNA and YNFKEQ. The CDR3, from cysteine to phenylalanine, totals 13 residues. The retained sequence is limited to the CDR3, 39 bases, with the frame set at the first base. V gives up 3 bases and J gives up 1 base, and the segment between their germline ends measures 7 bases. TCR CDR3 regions were amplified from genomic DNA by multiplex PCR using the deep immunoSEQ assay. Extracted genomic DNA from each cell subset was distributed evenly across all wells of several immunoSEQ 96-well plates, and each plate was treated as a replicate. For sorted subsets, approximately 200 ng of genomic DNA, equivalent to around 31,000 T cell genomes, went into each replicate PCR. Purified libraries were quantified with a Qubit 3.0 fluorometer, sized on a Bioanalyzer 2100, and re-quantified with the KAPA Library Quantification kit. Every immunoSEQ 96-well plate was sequenced on a separate single-read 150-cycle Illumina NextSeq 550 flow cell. In the source study's methods: Because the immunoSEQ output held only junctional sequences and lacked quality scores, the filtering could not match the filtering applied to full-length reads. To assign V/J genes and CDR3, sequences were annotated using PyIR, a Python wrapper for IgBLAST v1.9, with IMGT germline references. Reads were removed for weak V/J assignments (E-value above 1e-6), missing CDR3, stop codons, out-of-frame junctions, or ambiguous translated residues. V3J clonotypes were defined by identical inferred V gene, J gene, and CDR3 amino acid sequence. Percentage overlap between repertoires was computed as shared unique clonotypes divided by the size of the smaller repertoire. Three approaches were used to assess repertoire richness: RTK rarefaction, the Chao1 estimator, and Recon v2.1 estimates of unobserved clonotypes. OLGA was used to compute generation probabilities for all TCRbeta clonotypes that the gDNA method yielded from a handful of donors. What TCRdb holds here is the immuneACCESS table cut down to in-frame rearrangements. Part of the clones is not present; checked against another copy, under half of the missing clones reflect an unresolved V gene, and the others are unexplained. D and trimming were read from the DNA, whereas the V and J calls and clone size are those reported in that table. The table for this sample lists 2 million to 3 million clones; approximately 94% of them were counted only once. Approximately 0.35% of the sample comes from the top ten.

In regard to this clone: Its binding antigen is unknown. Qualities for individual bases were not recorded, and no much larger clone is one base off. This CDR3 is also generated by other DNA sequences in the sample.

The donors were healthy, HIV-negative adults who had no recently reported acute infections or vaccinations. Every donor was a Caucasian adult residing in Nashville, Tennessee, USA. CD4+ T cells were enriched through magnetic negative selection, after which naive cells were positively selected on CD45RA and the remaining negative fraction served as the memory subset. Blood was obtained by leukapheresis, after which PBMCs were separated by Ficoll-Histopaque density gradient centrifugation and cryopreserved in liquid nitrogen vapor phase. Analytical flow cytometry was used to check the purity and quantity of each magnetically sorted T cell population. Each sorted fraction had its genomic DNA isolated and then quantified by UV absorbance on a Nanodrop 2000c. General findings and caveats noted by the study authors: Pairwise subsampling indicated that sequencing depth was expected to affect the degree of clonotype sharing among donors. Rarefaction of sorted-subset datasets indicated incomplete sequencing despite the large sequencing depth. Compared with non-shared clonotypes, clonotypes shared by all four sorted-subset donors had higher generation probabilities. Sampling was limited to blood, and TCR repertoires in tissue likely differ from TCR repertoires in blood. The small number of donors limited the genetic and exposure-history diversity represented. Naive subsets generally had larger estimated clonotype richness than memory subsets did. About 5% of naive CD4, 3% to 3.5% of naive CD8, roughly 2.4% of memory CD4, and 0.4% of memory CD8 clonotypes were shared across four donors.

Sequencing used naive CD4+ T cells from PBMCs. This specimen's cell subset or site label, interpreted: CD45RA+ positively selected. This TCR derives from a man aged 18 to 30 in good health. Some clones in this sample may be carry-over from other donors' samples. Here the chain combines TRBV4-2 and TRBJ2-7, and TRBD2 may be the D gene, going by 5 matching bases. The base sequence is TGTGCCAGCAGCCATCGGGATTCCTACGAGCAGTACTTC. Translated, this gives CASSHRDSYEQYF.